This T cell receptor (beta chain) stems from a study of CD8+CD57+ T cells in acquired aplastic anemia. Study context: DNA recovered from sorted CD4+ and CD8+ cells had a mean of approximately 3.2 ug. CD4+ reads averaged approximately 11 million in healthy donors.

The table lists this clonotype with a few counts. Antigen specificity is unknown. This CDR3 contains 13 residues. Per the germline V gene, CDR1 is DFQATT and CDR2 is SNEGSKA (reference sequence). Trimming pared 0 bases from V and 8 bases from J, leaving 13 bases between. CDR3 and TCR beta VDJ profiling relied on a genomic DNA template. TCRdb redid the calling of the reads with MiXCR, one entry per CDR3 protein. The sample has around 33,000 distinct CDR3 sequences; more than 65% are singletons. Study outcomes and limitations: Between the patient and control groups, CD8+ Simpson's diversity did not differ significantly. It was found that about 31 CD8+ CDR3 sequences were shared between patients and controls.

The sequence derives from a human donor in good health, serving as a control. The sample taken for sequencing was sorted CD4+, CD8+, or CD8+CD57+ T cells (not recorded which) from PBMCs. V is TRBV20-1 and J is TRBJ1-2, with a possible D match to TRBD1 (5 bases). CDR3 sequence reads: CSARDLEGRGYTF. The CDR3 DNA sequence: TGCAGTGCTAGAGATCTGGAGGGACGCGGCTACACCTTC.